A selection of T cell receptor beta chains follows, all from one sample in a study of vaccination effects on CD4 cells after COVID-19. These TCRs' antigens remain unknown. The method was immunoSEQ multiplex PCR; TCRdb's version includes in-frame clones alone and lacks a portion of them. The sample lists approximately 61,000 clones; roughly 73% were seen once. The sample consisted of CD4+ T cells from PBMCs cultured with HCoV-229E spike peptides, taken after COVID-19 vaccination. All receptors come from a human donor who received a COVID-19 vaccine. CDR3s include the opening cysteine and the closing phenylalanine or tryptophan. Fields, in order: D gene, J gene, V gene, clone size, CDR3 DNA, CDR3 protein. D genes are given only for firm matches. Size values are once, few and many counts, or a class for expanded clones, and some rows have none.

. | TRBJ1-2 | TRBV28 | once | TGTGCCAGCGGAACATTAAACTATGGCTACACCTTC | CASGTLNYGYTF
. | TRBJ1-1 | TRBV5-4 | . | TGTGCCAGCAGCCCAGTCCCGGGGCGGGGGGAAACTGAAGCTTTCTTT | CASSPVPGRGETEAFF
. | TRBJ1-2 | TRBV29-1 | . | TGCAGCGTTGGTAACAGTCTCTATGGCTACACCTTC | CSVGNSLYGYTF
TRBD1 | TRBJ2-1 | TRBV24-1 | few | TGTGCCACCAGTGATCCAAGTCCCGGGACAGGGACGGGGCAGTTCTTC | CATSDPSPGTGTGQFF
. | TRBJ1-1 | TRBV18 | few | TGTGCCAGCTCACCACCTAAGGGAGTACTTAACACTGAAGCTTTCTTT | CASSPPKGVLNTEAFF
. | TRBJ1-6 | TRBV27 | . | TGTGCCAGCGGGATCACAGGGAACTATAATTCACCCCTCCACTTT | CASGITGNYNSPLHF
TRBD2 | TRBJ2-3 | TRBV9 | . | TGTGCCAGCAGCGTAGCCTCGCGGGGGGGTTCCCCAGGAGATACGCAGTATTTT | CASSVASRGGSPGDTQYF
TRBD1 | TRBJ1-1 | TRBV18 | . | TGTGCCAGCTCACCGTTTGGACAGGGGGCGATTGAAGCTTTCTTT | CASSPFGQGAIEAFF
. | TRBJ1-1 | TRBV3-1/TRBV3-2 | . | TGTGCCAGCAGCCCCCCATGGAGGGGGGGATCAGCTTTCTTT | CASSPPWRGGSAFF
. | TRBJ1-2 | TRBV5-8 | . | TGTGCCAGCAGCTTGAGCAGGGTGGGGAAAAGTTCCTATGGCTACACCTTC | CASSLSRVGKSSYGYTF
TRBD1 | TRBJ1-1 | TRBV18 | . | TGTGCCAGCTCACATACAGGGGGCCGGGACACTGAAGCTTTCTTT | CASSHTGGRDTEAFF
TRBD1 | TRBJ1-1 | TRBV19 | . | TGTGCCAGTAGTCCTCAGGGGGCTATTGGCACTGAAGCTTTCTTT | CASSPQGAIGTEAFF
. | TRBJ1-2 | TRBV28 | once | TGTGCCAGCAGTTTAAGTGGGGCATCCTATGGCTACACCTTC | CASSLSGASYGYTF
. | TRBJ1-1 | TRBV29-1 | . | TGCAGCGCCCTGGACGGGGGGACTGAAGCTTTCTTT | CSALDGGTEAFF
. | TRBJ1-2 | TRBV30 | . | TGTGCCTGGAGTTCTTACCTAGCACGGGGCTACACCTTC | CAWSSYLARGYTF
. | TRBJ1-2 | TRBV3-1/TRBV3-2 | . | TGTGCCAGCAGCCAAGACTGGGCCGGTAGTGCTGGCTACACCTTC | CASSQDWAGSAGYTF
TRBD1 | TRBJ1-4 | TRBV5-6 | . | TGTGCCAGCAGCTTGGTGACGGACAGGGTGAATGAAAAACTGTTTTTT | CASSLVTDRVNEKLFF
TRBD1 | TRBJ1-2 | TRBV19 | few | TGTGCCAGTAGTAGACAGGGGGTCAATGGCTACACCTTC | CASSRQGVNGYTF
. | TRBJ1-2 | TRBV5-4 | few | TGTGCCAGCAGCTTGGGGGGCGAAAACTATGGCTACACCTTC | CASSLGGENYGYTF
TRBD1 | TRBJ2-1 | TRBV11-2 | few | TGTGCCAGCAGCACCCGACAGGGGGGTTTGAATGAGCAGTTCTTC | CASSTRQGGLNEQFF
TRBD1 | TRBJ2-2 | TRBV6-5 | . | TGTGCCAGCAGTTCCCCCGGGACAGGGAAGGCCGGGGAGCTGTTTTTT | CASSSPGTGKAGELFF
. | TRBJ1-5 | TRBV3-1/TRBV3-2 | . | TGTGCCAGCAGCCAAGGGGATCAGCCCCAGCATTTT | CASSQGDQPQHF
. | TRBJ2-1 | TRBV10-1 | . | TGCGCCAGCAGTGAGGTCAGGGGTGGCCTCAGTTTCTTC | CASSEVRGGLSFF
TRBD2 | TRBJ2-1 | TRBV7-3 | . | TGTGCCAGCAGCTTATGGGCGGGGGGGACTAATGAGCAGTTCTTC | CASSLWAGGTNEQFF
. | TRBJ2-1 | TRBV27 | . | TGTGCCAGCAGTTTGACCCTGCTATCGGGGAATGAGCAGTTCTTC | CASSLTLLSGNEQFF
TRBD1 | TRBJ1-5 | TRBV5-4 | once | TGTGCCAGCAGCTTGGGGACAGGGGCTCAGCCCCAGCATTTT | CASSLGTGAQPQHF
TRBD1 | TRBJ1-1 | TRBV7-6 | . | TGTGCCAGCAGCTTAGGGACAGGGAGTATCACTGAAGCTTTCTTT | CASSLGTGSITEAFF
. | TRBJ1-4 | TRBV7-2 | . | TGTGCCAGCAGCTTAGGGTCAGGAAATGAAAAACTGTTTTTT | CASSLGSGNEKLFF